These T cell receptor beta chains were read from a single sample in a study of T cells after yellow fever vaccination. MiXCR was run by TCRdb on the 5' RACE reads, yielding one entry per CDR3 protein. This sample has some 320,000 distinct CDR3 sequences, with roughly 10% found just once. Source: CD4+ T cells sorted from PBMCs, taken 45 days after the yellow fever booster vaccination. These receptors were taken from a man between 18 and 35 years old who received the YFV17D yellow fever vaccine. Each CDR3 is given with its conserved first and last residue. Each record gives: V gene, J gene, D gene, clone size, CDR3 protein, CDR3 DNA. D genes are given only for firm matches. Clone size, where shown, is once, few, many, or a class for clones that have expanded.

V: TRBV2; J: TRBJ2-5; D: TRBD1; size: NA; CDR3: CASRDRYQETQYF; DNA: TGTGCCAGCAGGGACAGGTACCAAGAGACCCAGTACTTC
V: TRBV4-3; J: TRBJ1-1; D: NA; size: NA; CDR3: CASTGQMNTEAFF; DNA: TGCGCCAGCACGGGACAAATGAACACTGAAGCTTTCTTT
V: TRBV2; J: TRBJ1-1; D: TRBD1; size: few; CDR3: CASTQDRASEAFF; DNA: TGTGCCAGCACCCAGGACAGGGCATCTGAAGCTTTCTTT
V: TRBV4-1; J: TRBJ2-3; D: NA; size: few; CDR3: CASSQAPLPLVTDTQYF; DNA: TGCGCCAGCAGCCAGGCACCTCTCCCGTTGGTCACAGATACGCAGTATTTT
V: TRBV6-1; J: TRBJ1-5; D: TRBD1; size: NA; CDR3: CASSERTGTNQPQHF; DNA: TGTGCCAGCAGTGAGAGGACAGGGACTAATCAGCCCCAGCATTTT
V: TRBV2; J: TRBJ1-5; D: NA; size: few; CDR3: CASSEGPDQPQHF; DNA: TGTGCCAGCAGTGAAGGACCGGATCAGCCCCAGCATTTT
V: TRBV7-2; J: TRBJ2-1; D: TRBD2; size: few; CDR3: CASSLEPHTSGGSSYNEQFF; DNA: TGTGCCAGCAGCTTAGAGCCGCATACTAGCGGGGGAAGCTCCTACAATGAGCAGTTCTTC
V: TRBV6-2/TRBV6-3; J: TRBJ1-1; D: TRBD1; size: few; CDR3: CASRLFRDRGKGNTEAFF; DNA: TGTGCCAGCAGACTATTCCGGGACAGGGGAAAGGGGAACACTGAAGCTTTCTTT
V: TRBV7-9; J: TRBJ2-3; D: NA; size: few; CDR3: CASSGTRLLLDTQYF; DNA: TGTGCCAGCAGCGGGACCCGCCTCTTACTGGATACGCAGTATTTT
V: TRBV29-1; J: TRBJ2-1; D: NA; size: few; CDR3: CSVDGPHNEQFF; DNA: TGCAGCGTTGATGGTCCACACAATGAGCAGTTCTTC
V: TRBV12-3/TRBV12-4; J: TRBJ1-3; D: NA; size: NA; CDR3: CASSTGYSGNTIYF; DNA: TGTGCCAGCAGTACAGGGTACTCTGGAAACACCATATATTTT
V: TRBV2; J: TRBJ2-3; D: NA; size: NA; CDR3: CASSDNHYTQYF; DNA: TGTGCCAGCAGTGACAATCATTATACGCAGTATTTT
V: TRBV4-3; J: TRBJ1-6; D: NA; size: few; CDR3: CASRATFSYNSPLHF; DNA: TGCGCCAGCAGGGCGACATTCTCCTATAATTCACCCCTCCACTTT
V: TRBV2; J: TRBJ1-4; D: TRBD1; size: many; CDR3: CASRGTGGNEKLFF; DNA: TGTGCCAGCAGGGGGACAGGGGGTAATGAAAAACTGTTTTTT
V: TRBV4-2; J: TRBJ2-2; D: TRBD2; size: few; CDR3: CASSPAGGVHGELFF; DNA: TGTGCCAGCAGCCCCGCCGGGGGGGTACACGGGGAGCTGTTTTTT
V: TRBV4-1; J: TRBJ2-3; D: TRBD1; size: few; CDR3: CASSRTGSRDTQYF; DNA: TGCGCCAGCAGCCGGACAGGGTCTCGCGATACGCAGTATTTT
V: TRBV12-3/TRBV12-4; J: TRBJ1-1; D: NA; size: NA; CDR3: CASSWPGGRTEAFF; DNA: TGTGCCAGCAGTTGGCCGGGGGGGCGGACTGAAGCTTTCTTT
V: TRBV6-5; J: TRBJ2-7; D: TRBD2; size: few; CDR3: CASMGLSGVLEQYF; DNA: TGTGCCAGCATGGGCTTAAGCGGGGTACTCGAGCAGTACTTC
V: TRBV7-9; J: TRBJ1-2; D: NA; size: NA; CDR3: CASSLGSLQNYGYTF; DNA: TGTGCCAGCAGCTTAGGGTCCCTTCAGAACTATGGCTACACCTTC
V: TRBV6-2/TRBV6-3; J: TRBJ1-6; D: NA; size: few; CDR3: CASSSFRVSYNSPLHF; DNA: TGTGCCAGCAGTTCTTTTCGAGTATCCTATAATTCACCCCTCCACTTT
V: TRBV18; J: TRBJ2-1; D: NA; size: NA; CDR3: CASSPSWSQSDEQFF; DNA: TGTGCCAGCTCACCGTCTTGGTCCCAAAGTGATGAGCAGTTCTTC
V: TRBV9; J: TRBJ1-2; D: NA; size: few; CDR3: CASSVESGVGEGLTF; DNA: TGTGCCAGCAGCGTAGAGTCCGGCGTAGGGGAAGGCCTCACCTTC
V: TRBV6-2/TRBV6-3; J: TRBJ1-5; D: NA; size: NA; CDR3: CASSEAYEPQHF; DNA: TGTGCCAGCAGTGAGGCCTATGAGCCCCAGCATTTT
V: TRBV7-2; J: TRBJ2-3; D: TRBD2; size: NA; CDR3: CASSSSGGNTDTQYF; DNA: TGTGCCAGCAGCTCTAGCGGGGGTAACACAGATACGCAGTATTTT
V: TRBV5-1; J: TRBJ2-5; D: NA; size: few; CDR3: CASSPVGDWETQYF; DNA: TGCGCCAGCAGCCCCGTAGGGGACTGGGAGACCCAGTACTTC
V: TRBV25-1; J: TRBJ2-3; D: NA; size: few; CDR3: CASSEISRGDIDTQYF; DNA: TGTGCCAGCAGTGAAATATCCCGGGGTGATATTGATACGCAGTATTTT
V: TRBV7-2; J: TRBJ2-2; D: TRBD2; size: many; CDR3: CASRPPGLANTGELFF; DNA: TGTGCCAGCAGGCCTCCGGGACTAGCGAACACCGGGGAGCTGTTTTTT
V: TRBV7-2; J: TRBJ1-1; D: NA; size: NA; CDR3: CASSLGTSWTEAFF; DNA: TGTGCCAGCAGCCTTGGGACATCGTGGACTGAAGCTTTCTTT
V: TRBV5-1; J: TRBJ2-1; D: NA; size: few; CDR3: CASSFATGAYNEQFF; DNA: TGCGCCAGCAGCTTCGCCACGGGGGCCTACAATGAGCAGTTCTTC
V: TRBV20-1; J: TRBJ1-1; D: NA; size: NA; CDR3: CSAPRGGTEAFF; DNA: TGCAGTGCCCCTAGAGGGGGCACTGAAGCTTTCTTT
V: TRBV7-3; J: TRBJ2-1; D: NA; size: NA; CDR3: CASSPYPTANEQFF; DNA: TGTGCCAGCAGCCCATACCCGACAGCCAATGAGCAGTTCTTC
V: TRBV7-9; J: TRBJ1-1; D: NA; size: NA; CDR3: CASSPTSWPEAFF; DNA: TGTGCCAGCAGCCCTACTTCCTGGCCTGAAGCTTTCTTT
V: TRBV5-1; J: TRBJ2-1; D: TRBD2; size: few; CDR3: CASSFIAGEQFF; DNA: TGCGCCAGCAGCTTTATAGCGGGGGAGCAGTTCTTC
V: TRBV20-1; J: TRBJ2-4; D: TRBD1; size: NA; CDR3: CSANRGLGKDIQYF; DNA: TGCAGTGCAAACAGGGGGCTAGGCAAGGACATTCAGTACTTC
V: TRBV20-1; J: TRBJ2-5; D: TRBD1; size: NA; CDR3: CSANRQGASQTQYF; DNA: TGCAGTGCTAACCGACAGGGGGCCTCCCAGACCCAGTACTTC
V: TRBV19; J: TRBJ2-5; D: NA; size: NA; CDR3: CASSSQAQYF; DNA: TGTGCCAGTAGTTCCCAAGCCCAGTACTTC
V: TRBV2; J: TRBJ2-3; D: NA; size: few; CDR3: CASRPAPSTDTQYF; DNA: TGTGCCAGCAGGCCAGCGCCTAGCACAGATACGCAGTATTTT
V: TRBV7-6; J: TRBJ1-3; D: NA; size: many; CDR3: CASTLHPFQEMSGNTIYF; DNA: TGTGCCAGCACCCTCCACCCTTTTCAGGAGATGTCTGGAAACACCATATATTTT
V: TRBV7-3; J: TRBJ2-1; D: NA; size: NA; CDR3: CASSPGAGASSEFF; DNA: TGTGCCAGCAGCCCAGGGGCAGGAGCTAGTTCGGAGTTCTTC
V: TRBV10-3; J: TRBJ1-2; D: NA; size: NA; CDR3: CAIRDLEDYTF; DNA: TGTGCCATCAGGGACCTTGAGGACTACACCTTC